The T cell receptor beta chain described here comes from a study of cytomegalovirus exposure and HLA in healthy donors. The repertoire was sequenced with immunoSEQ multiplex PCR; TCRdb's copy has only in-frame clones and lacks some. Of some 69,000 clones listed, under 96% were seen once; the top ten hold more than 4%. Sequencing was carried out using PBMCs. The sequence derives from a woman aged 18 to 35 in good health and CMV-seropositive.

The CDR3 bases are TGTGCCAGCAGCTTACAGGGGAACACTGAAGCTTTCTTT. Its protein product is CASSLQGNTEAFF. The rearrangement uses TRBV7-8 and TRBJ1-1; a weak D match, TRBD1 (5 bases). Germline CDR1 and CDR2: SGHVS and FQNEAQ. The CDR3 is made up of 13 amino acids. V dropped 2 bases and J dropped 1 base, with 5 bases sitting between them.